Following are 17 T cell receptor beta chains from one sample sequenced in a study of cytomegalovirus exposure and HLA in healthy donors. The PCR was carried out with 60 Vbeta primers and 13 Jbeta primers. Sequenced by immunoSEQ multiplex PCR; TCRdb stores in-frame clones only, minus some. Of 100,000 to 150,000 clones in the sample, roughly 80% were seen once. What was sequenced was PBMCs. All receptors derive from a man between 45 and 60 years old in good health and CMV-seronegative.

This chain uses TRBV28 with TRBJ1-1; perhaps TRBD1 as D (5 bases). Deletions cut 4 bases from V and 5 bases from J, with 17 bases between. CDR3 length equals 15 residues. Germline CDR1 reads MDHEN; CDR2 reads SYDVKM. The CDR3 region has the DNA TGTGCCAGCAGTTGGGTGGAGGGGATGGGAACTGAAGCTTTCTTT. Translated, it gives CASSWVEGMGTEAFF. Complete variable domain (other parts from reference TRBV28 and TRBJ1-1): DVKVTQSSRYLVKRTGEKVFLECVQDMDHENMFWYRQDPGLGLRLIYFSYDVKMKEKGDIPEGYSVSREKKERFSLILESASTNQTSMYLCASSWVEGMGTEAFFGQGTRLTVV.

This chain connects TRBV18 to TRBJ1-1; 8 bases match TRBD1. The germline V gene encodes CDR1 KGHSH and CDR2 LQKENI. The CDR3 contains 15 residues. V trimming: 5 bases; J trimming: 7 bases; junction bases outside the gene matches: 12. CDR3 sequence: CASSTDRGSHREAFF. The CDR3 DNA reads as TGTGCCAGCTCAACAGACAGGGGTAGCCATCGTGAAGCTTTCTTT.

A single count supports this clone. V gene TRBV5-4 combines with J gene TRBJ1-2; TRBD1 aligns across 8 bases. This CDR3 region has 15 residues. Looked up from germline, CDR1 is SGHNT and CDR2 is YYREEE (reference sequence). The ends lost 3 bases at V and 4 bases at J; junction bases unmatched: 8. The CDR3 nucleotides read TGTGCCAGCAGCTGGGGGCAGGGGGCCTCCTATGGCTACACCTTC. It translates to CASSWGQGASYGYTF. The full variable domain, its missing parts supplied by reference TRBV5-4 and TRBJ1-2, is ETGVTQSPTHLIKTRGQQVTLRCSSQSGHNTVSWYQQALGQGPQFIFQYYREEENGRGNFPPRFSGLQFPNYSSELNVNALELDDSALYLCASSWGQGASYGYTFGSGTRLTVV.

The rearrangement uses TRBV9 and TRBJ2-2, with 10 bases lining up with TRBD2. With V trimmed by 4 bases and J by 5 bases, 5 bases remained unmatched. The CDR3 extends over 15 amino acids. From germline, CDR1 is SGDLS and CDR2 YYNGEE. The CDR3, as DNA: TGTGCCAGCAGCCCTAGCGGGGGAGGTACCGGGGAGCTGTTTTTT. Protein sequence: CASSPSGGGTGELFF.

The genes are TRBV2 and TRBJ2-7; TRBD1 aligns across 10 bases. Looked up from germline, CDR1 is SNHLY and CDR2 is FYNNEI. V lost 8 bases, J lost 4 bases, and 8 bases stayed unmatched. This CDR3 has 14 residues. The CDR3 region has the DNA TGTGCCAGCGGGACAGGGGAGGGTCTATACGAGCAGTACTTC. Translated: CASGTGEGLYEQYF.

Points on this clone: A junction end diverges from the germline sequence, so it may reflect a read error. The gene calls are TRBV5-1 and TRBJ1-2; D not resolved. CDR3 length equals 14 residues. Germline V gives CDR1 SGHRS, CDR2 YFSETQ. The CDR3 sequence: CASSWGGTSYGYPF. The CDR3 DNA reads as TGCGCCAGCAGCTGGGGAGGTACTAGCTATGGCTACCCCTTC. The variable domain in full, with the rest retrieved from reference TRBV5-1 and TRBJ1-2, is KAGVTQTPRYLIKTRGQQVTLSCSPISGHRSVSWYQQTPGQGLQFLFEYFSETQRNKGNFPGRFSGRQFSNSRSEMNVSTLELGDSALYLCASSWGGTSYGYPFGSGTRLTVV.

This rearrangement joins TRBV27 to TRBJ2-7, with D possibly TRBD1 on 5 matching bases. Germline lookup yields CDR1 MNHEY and CDR2 SMNVEV (reference sequence). The V and J ends lost 7 bases and 2 bases respectively, with 15 bases between them. The CDR3 loop spans 14 amino acids. CDR3 amino acids: CASTPAGLPYEQYF. CDR3 bases: TGTGCCAGCACCCCGGCAGGGCTGCCCTACGAGCAGTACTTC.

This rearrangement joins TRBV14 to TRBJ1-4, with D possibly TRBD1 on 5 matching bases. The CDR3 consists of 17 residues. Germline-derived CDR1 and CDR2 are SGHDN and FVKESK. Trimming removed 1 base at V and 7 bases at J, with 19 bases between. The CDR3 sequence: CASSQGGIGTILEKLFF. The CDR3 DNA reads as TGTGCCAGCAGCCAAGGGGGGATTGGGACTATACTTGAAAAACTGTTTTTT. The full variable domain, rest sourced from reference TRBV14 and TRBJ1-4, is EAGVTQFPSHSVIEKGQTVTLRCDPISGHDNLYWYRRVMGKEIKFLLHFVKESKQDESGMPNNRFLAERTGGTYSTLKVQPAELEDSGVYFCASSQGGIGTILEKLFFGSGTQLSVL.

This clone was observed a handful of times. The chain recombines TRBV19 with TRBJ2-5; no firm D call. Trimming took off 3 bases at V and 5 bases at J, with 13 bases between the two ends. Germline V lookup: CDR1 LNHDA, CDR2 SQIVND (reference sequence). The CDR3 extends over 14 amino acids. CDR3 coding DNA: TGTGCCAGTAGTATGCGCGCAGGTGATGAGACCCAGTACTTC. Encoded protein: CASSMRAGDETQYF.

The gene calls are TRBV6-1 and TRBJ1-1; D not certain. The germline V and J ends were trimmed by 4 bases and 5 bases, with 11 bases remaining between them. This CDR3 has 13 amino acids. Germline V gene sequence: CDR1 MNHNS, CDR2 SASEGT. The CDR3 region has the DNA TGTGCCAGCAGTGTGAAAGCTCCGACTGAAGCTTTCTTT. Translation: CASSVKAPTEAFF.

V and J are TRBV9 and TRBJ2-7; weak D call: TRBD1 (6 bases). The germline V and J ends were trimmed by 0 bases and 3 bases, with 13 bases remaining between them. This CDR3 is 15 amino acids long. Germline-derived CDR1 and CDR2 are SGDLS and YYNGEE. Written as DNA, the CDR3 is TGTGCCAGCAGCGTAGGCACAGGGATCGTCTACGAGCAGTACTTC. Encoded protein: CASSVGTGIVYEQYF.

This clone came up a few times. V is TRBV5-1 and J is TRBJ2-2; 8 nucleotides match TRBD1. V lost 4 bases to trimming and J lost 7 bases; unmatched junction nucleotides: 9. The CDR3 runs 15 residues. Looked up from germline, CDR1 is SGHRS and CDR2 is YFSETQ. Written as DNA, the CDR3 is TGCGCCAGCAGCGATCACGACAGGGGAAGCGGGGAGCTGTTTTTT. Translated, it gives CASSDHDRGSGELFF.

The chain combines TRBV4-1 with TRBJ2-6, with D unclear. Germline lookup yields CDR1 MGHRA and CDR2 YSYEKL. V dropped 4 bases and J dropped 4 bases, with 14 bases sitting between them. There are 16 residues in the CDR3. The CDR3 DNA follows: TGCGCCAGCAGCCTCAATCATCACTCCGGGGCCAACGTCCTGACTTTC. It codes for CASSLNHHSGANVLTF.

The chain joins TRBV21-1 to TRBJ2-7; the table names TRBD2, a call not compared with the DNA. TRBV21-1 is a listed pseudogene. CDR3 length: 18 amino acids. The CDR3 DNA sequence: TGTGCCAGCAGCGGTAAAGGTCCTAGCGGGAGAGCTACCTACGAGCAGTACTTC. Translated, it gives CASSGKGPSGRATYEQYF.

This clone was seen only a few times. The J gene is TRBJ1-4, the V gene TRBV4-3; D is undetermined. V was cut by 6 bases and J by 4 bases, with 12 bases left in between. From germline, CDR1 is LGHNA and CDR2 YSLEER. The CDR3 spans 14 residues. The CDR3 loop is CASRLNSNNEKLFF. Here the CDR3 DNA reads TGCGCCAGCAGGCTCAACTCAAATAATGAAAAACTGTTTTTT.

The chain joins TRBV27 to TRBJ2-1; D remains unclear. The CDR3 length is 11 residues. Per the germline V gene, CDR1 is MNHEY and CDR2 is SMNVEV (reference sequence). The V end was cut by 7 bases, the J end by 5 bases, with 6 bases between. The CDR3 bases are TGTGCCAGCACCCTAAACAATGAGCAGTTCTTC. It translates to CASTLNNEQFF.

V gene TRBV18 combines with J gene TRBJ2-7, with 8 nucleotides matching TRBD1. The V gene's germline CDR1 is KGHSH and CDR2 LQKENI. Trimming at V came to 4 bases and at J to 4 bases, leaving 12 bases not matched to a gene. This CDR3 has 16 residues. The CDR3 sequence: CASSLTRGQGAYEQYF. CDR3 nucleotides: TGTGCCAGCTCACTAACTAGAGGGCAGGGGGCGTACGAGCAGTACTTC.